These 24 T cell receptor beta chains were sequenced from one sample in a study of T cell responses to AZD1222 COVID-19 vaccine. Using immunoSEQ multiplex PCR, the repertoire was profiled, and TCRdb retains in-frame clones only, with some absent. The table lists about 100,000 clones, 80% to 90% of them singletons. The specimen comprised peripheral blood, sampled 28 days after the second AZD1222 dose. These receptors all come from an adult who received the AZD1222 COVID-19 vaccine.

This chain joins TRBV19 and TRBJ2-2; 8 positions match TRBD2. The CDR3 sequence is 14 residues long. V gave up 3 bases and J gave up 5 bases; unmatched junction bases: 2. Germline-derived CDR1 and CDR2 are LNHDA and SQIVND (reference sequence). CDR3 in DNA: TGTGCCAGTAGTATTCTAGCGGGTACCGGGGAGCTGTTTTTT. It codes for CASSILAGTGELFF. The variable domain in full, with the rest retrieved from reference TRBV19 and TRBJ2-2, is DGGITQSPKYLFRKEGQNVTLSCEQNLNHDAMYWYRQDPGQGLRLIYYSQIVNDFQKGDIAEGYSVSREKKESFPLTVTSAQKNPTAFYLCASSILAGTGELFFGEGSRLTVL.

The rearrangement links TRBV7-3 to TRBJ2-1; D might be TRBD2 (6 bases). V lost 5 bases, J lost 5 bases, and 13 bases lay in between. Germline CDR1 is SGHTA and CDR2 is FQGTGA. CDR3 length: 14 residues. The CDR3 spells CASSRRGGDNEQFF. The CDR3 DNA sequence: TGTGCCAGCAGCCGACGGGGAGGCGACAATGAGCAGTTCTTC.

CDR3 nucleotides: TGTGCCAGCCTCAGCAGGGGGCAGGTGAACACTGAAGCTTTCTTT. It translates to CASLSRGQVNTEAFF. The chain uses TRBV6-6 and TRBJ1-1; 8 bases line up with TRBD1. The CDR3 covers 15 residues. Germline values: CDR1 MNHNY, CDR2 SVGAGI (reference sequence). J gave up 0 bases and V 8 bases, and 8 bases lay outside the gene matches.

This rearrangement joins TRBV12-3 or TRBV12-4 to TRBJ1-3; D ambiguous. The V end was cut by 2 bases, the J end by 5 bases, with 1 base between. The CDR3 runs 11 residues. The CDR3 nucleotides read TGTGCCAGCAGTTTAAGAAACACCATATATTTT. Its translation: CASSLRNTIYF.

The chain has TRBV5-1 and TRBJ2-1; D is tentatively TRBD1 or TRBD2 (7 bases each). Trimming stripped 4 bases from V and 5 bases from J, with 16 bases between. From germline, CDR1 is SGHRS and CDR2 YFSETQ. The CDR3 contains 15 residues. Written as DNA, the CDR3 is TGCGCCAGCAGCCTCGAGGGAGGGGGCCACAATGAGCAGTTCTTC. It is translated as CASSLEGGGHNEQFF.

The chain links TRBV7-9 to TRBJ2-6, with TRBD1 matching over 8 bases. V gave up 4 bases and J gave up 4 bases; unmatched junction bases: 3. CDR3 length: 15 amino acids. Germline CDR1 and CDR2: SEHNR and FQNEAQ (reference sequence). CDR3 DNA: TGTGCCAGCAGCTCGACAGGGGTCGGGGCCAACGTCCTGACTTTC. Amino acids: CASSSTGVGANVLTF.

The gene calls are TRBV18 and TRBJ2-3, with D unresolved. V shed 3 bases and J shed 0 bases, with 13 bases lying between them. The CDR3 consists of 16 residues. CDR1 and CDR2 from the germline V gene are KGHSH and LQKENI. The chain's CDR3 is CASSPRPKPSTDTQYF. DNA of the CDR3: TGTGCCAGCTCACCTCGACCGAAACCTAGCACAGATACGCAGTATTTT.

The CDR3 loop is CASSFFEASYNSPLHF. In DNA form, the CDR3 reads TGTGCCAGCAGCTTCTTTGAGGCTAGCTATAATTCACCCCTCCACTTT. The chain recombines TRBV5-6 with TRBJ1-6; D is undetermined. V shed 2 bases and J shed 3 bases, with 12 bases lying between them. This CDR3 spans 16 amino acids. Germline V gene sequence: CDR1 SGHDT, CDR2 YYEEEE.

The chain has TRBV4-3 and TRBJ1-2; D is unclear. CDR1 is LGHNA and CDR2 is YSLEER in the germline V gene. The CDR3 loop spans 13 amino acids. V was trimmed by 0 bases and J by 8 bases, leaving 10 bases between them. DNA of the CDR3: TGCGCCAGCAGCCAAGATCTCCCTGGCGGCTACACCTTC. Its translation: CASSQDLPGGYTF.

The chain couples TRBV19 to TRBJ1-5; D not certain. The CDR3 length is 15 residues. Germline CDR1 LNHDA, CDR2 SQIVND (reference sequence). V was cut by 7 bases and J by 4 bases, with 17 bases left in between. DNA for the CDR3: TGTGCCAGTACTCCCCGAGGTGGGCGGAATCAGCCCCAGCATTTT. Its protein product is CASTPRGGRNQPQHF.

The chain combines TRBV28 with TRBJ1-1; TRBD1 matches at 7 bases. Germline V gene lookup returns CDR1 MDHEN and CDR2 SYDVKM. The CDR3 has 13 residues. V was clipped by 6 bases and J by 3 bases; unmatched bases: 4. CDR3 sequence reads: CASRKQGYTEAFF. DNA for the CDR3: TGTGCCAGCAGGAAACAGGGGTACACTGAAGCTTTCTTT.

This clone was counted only a few times. V gene TRBV6-5 combines with J gene TRBJ2-1, with D tentatively TRBD1 (6 bases). Germline loops: CDR1 MNHEY, CDR2 SVGAGI. Trimming removed 2 bases from V and 8 bases from J, with 7 bases in between. This CDR3 region has 12 residues. CDR3: CASSYGGHEQFF. CDR3 sequence (DNA): TGTGCCAGCAGTTACGGGGGCCATGAGCAGTTCTTC.

The chain uses TRBV30 and TRBJ1-1; 7 positions match TRBD1. CDR1 and CDR2 (germline): GTSNPN, SVGIG (reference sequence). This CDR3 region has 12 residues. The V segment lost 5 bases and the J segment 5 bases; nucleotides outside the gene matches: 5. The CDR3 loop is CAWGGGETEAFF. CDR3 DNA sequence: TGTGCCTGGGGAGGGGGCGAAACTGAAGCTTTCTTT.

The V gene is TRBV6-5, the J gene TRBJ2-1, with 10 bases that match TRBD1. Losses at the gene ends were 5 bases for V and 3 bases for J; bases not matched to a gene: 4. This CDR3 region has 15 residues. CDR1 MNHEY and CDR2 SVGAGI come from the germline V gene. The CDR3 reads CASSTGTGDYNEQFF. The CDR3 nucleotides are TGTGCCAGCAGTACCGGGACAGGGGACTACAATGAGCAGTTCTTC.

The chain uses TRBV3-1 (or the pseudogene TRBV3-2) and TRBJ1-2, with D possibly matching TRBD1 (6 bases). This CDR3 has 13 residues. The V gene lost 8 bases and the J gene lost 8 bases, with 18 bases spanning the gap. Germline CDR1 is LGHDT and CDR2 is YNNKEL (reference sequence). CDR3 protein: CASGTRGVDGYTF. CDR3 DNA sequence: TGTGCCAGCGGGACCAGGGGAGTCGACGGCTACACCTTC.

As DNA, the CDR3 is TGCGCCAGCAGCCAACAGGGGAATATGAACACTGAAGCTTTCTTT. This codes for CASSQQGNMNTEAFF. This sequence joins TRBV4-3 and TRBJ1-1; D possibly corresponds to TRBD1 (6 bases). The CDR3 runs to 15 residues. Germline assignment: CDR1 LGHNA and CDR2 YSLEER. V was pared by 2 bases and J by 0 bases, with 10 bases between.

This clone was found once. This chain links TRBV5-1 with TRBJ1-2; 12 bases map to TRBD1. The CDR3 length is 18 residues. CDR1 and CDR2 from the germline V gene are SGHRS and YFSETQ. V gave up 7 bases and J gave up 8 bases; unmatched junction bases: 21. CDR3 amino acids: CASQNSSFPGQGARGYTF. The CDR3 DNA reads as TGCGCCAGCCAGAATTCGAGTTTCCCGGGACAGGGGGCGCGGGGCTACACCTTC.

The chain employs TRBV7-9 and TRBJ2-3; D might be TRBD1 or TRBD2, each matching 5 bases. Germline lookup yields CDR1 SEHNR and CDR2 FQNEAQ (reference sequence). The CDR3 loop spans 15 amino acids. V lost 2 bases, J lost 8 bases, and 17 bases lay in between. The CDR3 sequence: CASSLTRDGGLTQYF. CDR3 DNA sequence: TGTGCCAGCAGCTTAACCCGGGACGGAGGACTTACGCAGTATTTT.

This chain uses TRBV30 with TRBJ1-6; TRBD1 matches 7 bases. The germline V gene has CDR1 GTSNPN and CDR2 SVGIG (reference sequence). J gave up 8 bases and V 2 bases, and 12 bases lay outside the gene matches. The CDR3 is 16 amino acids. CDR3 protein: CAWSLTLGQFDSPLHF. In nucleotides, the CDR3 is TGTGCCTGGAGTTTAACCCTGGGACAGTTTGATTCACCCCTCCACTTT.

The rearrangement joins TRBV27 to TRBJ2-7; unclear D gene. This CDR3 contains 14 residues. CDR1 and CDR2 (germline): MNHEY, SMNVEV (reference sequence). The V and J ends lost 3 bases and 8 bases respectively, with 17 bases between them. CDR3 nucleotides: TGTGCCAGCAGTTTTAGATCTCACCAAGGGAAGCAGTACTTC. It translates to CASSFRSHQGKQYF.

The chain recombines TRBV6-5 with TRBJ1-2; D remains unclear. Germline V gene data show CDR1 as MNHEY and CDR2 as SVGAGI. Trimming stripped 0 bases from V and 4 bases from J, with 15 bases between. This CDR3 has 16 residues. The CDR3 DNA is TGTGCCAGCAGTTACTCGATTGCAGTTCTGTCCTATGGCTACACCTTC. It codes for CASSYSIAVLSYGYTF.

The chain couples TRBV7-9 to TRBJ2-5; maybe TRBD1 (5 bases). The CDR3 length is 14 residues. The germline V gene encodes CDR1 SEHNR and CDR2 FQNEAQ (reference sequence). V shed 5 bases and J shed 0 bases, with 10 bases lying between them. In DNA form, the CDR3 reads TGTGCCAGCAGCACGCGACAGTACCAAGAGACCCAGTACTTC. The encoded protein is CASSTRQYQETQYF.

This clone was observed once. The chain combines TRBV6-5 with TRBJ2-6; D is ambiguous. Per the germline V gene, CDR1 is MNHEY and CDR2 is SVGAGI. This CDR3 contains 15 residues. The germline V and J ends were trimmed by 6 bases and 0 bases, with 9 bases remaining between them. The CDR3 DNA reads as TGTGCCAGCAGCCTGTGGAGCTCTGGGGCCAACGTCCTGACTTTC. Amino acids: CASSLWSSGANVLTF.

The chain couples TRBV4-2 to TRBJ1-2; D not certain. Germline V gene sequence: CDR1 LGHNA, CDR2 YNFKEQ. The V and J ends lost 1 base and 6 bases respectively, with 15 bases between them. This CDR3 spans 15 amino acids. The CDR3 loop is CASSQALRQDDGYTF. CDR3 DNA sequence: TGTGCCAGCAGCCAAGCGCTCAGGCAGGACGATGGCTACACCTTC.